This entry lists 32 T cell receptor beta chains sequenced from one sample in a study of T cell responses to AZD1222 COVID-19 vaccine. Method: immunoSEQ multiplex PCR; TCRdb's copy keeps in-frame clones and lacks some. The data hold roughly 120,000 clones, with around 89% observed a single time. The specimen comprised peripheral blood, sampled 28 days after the second AZD1222 dose. The receptors were gathered from an adult who received the AZD1222 COVID-19 vaccine.

This clone was detected only once. The rearrangement joins TRBV10-2 to TRBJ2-5; TRBD1 matches 8 bases. Germline CDR1 WSHSY, CDR2 SAAADI. V lost 3 bases and J lost 1; bases outside the gene matches: 7. This CDR3 region has 16 residues. The CDR3 protein is CASSDPGRGLQETQYF. In DNA, the CDR3 is TGCGCCAGCAGTGACCCGGGCAGGGGGCTCCAAGAGACCCAGTACTTC.

The rearrangement joins TRBV29-1 to TRBJ1-2; D is unclear. The CDR3 is made up of 17 amino acids. V dropped 1 base and J dropped 1 base, with 19 bases sitting between them. The germline V gene has CDR1 SQVTM and CDR2 ANQGSEA. CDR3 protein: CSVEGPAGTSFNYGYTF. The CDR3 region has the DNA TGCAGCGTTGAAGGCCCCGCGGGTACGAGTTTTAACTATGGCTACACCTTC.

The genes are TRBV15 and TRBJ2-7; possibly TRBD2 for D (7 bases). This CDR3 is 16 amino acids long. CDR1 and CDR2 (germline): LNHNV, YYDKDF (reference sequence). Trimming cost V 3 bases and J 0 bases, with 15 bases left between them. The CDR3 DNA is TGTGCCACCAGCAGTCGACGGGGGGCGATCTCCTACGAGCAGTACTTC. Protein: CATSSRRGAISYEQYF.

The V call is TRBV4-1, the J call TRBJ1-4, with 7 bases that match TRBD1. V trimming: 3 bases; J trimming: 6 bases; junction bases outside the gene matches: 19. There are 19 residues in the CDR3. Germline V lookup: CDR1 MGHRA, CDR2 YSYEKL. CDR3 loop: CASSHDLGQVFSSDEKLFF. For the CDR3, the DNA is TGCGCCAGCAGCCACGACCTCGGACAGGTTTTTAGTTCGGATGAAAAACTGTTTTTT.

The V and J genes are TRBV6-5 and TRBJ1-5; no clear D. Trimming stripped 5 bases from V and 7 bases from J, with 15 bases between. The CDR3 covers 14 residues. Germline assignment: CDR1 MNHEY and CDR2 SVGAGI. In nucleotides, the CDR3 is TGTGCCAGCAGTCCCCACGTCGGAGGGCAGCCCCAGCATTTT. Translated: CASSPHVGGQPQHF.

This clone was picked up one time. The chain has TRBV7-9 and TRBJ2-7; TRBD2 matches 10 bases. CDR3 length equals 17 residues. V lost 2 bases and J lost 7; bases outside the gene matches: 14. Looked up from germline, CDR1 is SEHNR and CDR2 is FQNEAQ (reference sequence). The CDR3 DNA reads as TGTGCCAGCAGCTTAAGCTTGGCTAGCGGGGGAGTAGGAGAGCAGTACTTC. It is translated as CASSLSLASGGVGEQYF.

CDR3 amino acids: CASSLGYLAGEETQYF. The CDR3 DNA follows: TGTGCCAGCAGCTTAGGGTATCTAGCGGGAGAGGAGACCCAGTACTTC. The gene calls are TRBV11-3 and TRBJ2-5, with TRBD2 matching over 10 bases. Unmatched junction bases numbered 7, after V lost 1 base and J lost 5 bases. From germline, CDR1 is SGHNT and CDR2 YENEEA. The CDR3 spans 16 residues.

The V call is TRBV10-1, the J call TRBJ2-7; 7 bases map to TRBD2. This CDR3 comprises 18 residues. Germline V gene data show CDR1 as WNHNN and CDR2 as SYGVQD (reference sequence). The V and J ends lost 9 bases and 3 bases, in that order; junction bases with no gene match: 23. In nucleotides, the CDR3 is TGCGCCAGGGCTCCCGCGGGAGAAATAAAGCTATCCAACTACGAGCAGTACTTC. As protein: CARAPAGEIKLSNYEQYF.

The rearrangement links TRBV2 to TRBJ2-1; a possible D gene is TRBD2 (5 bases). The length of the CDR3 is 13 residues. V lost 5 bases to trimming and J lost 3 bases, with 8 bases between them. CDR1 and CDR2 (germline): SNHLY, FYNNEI. The CDR3 DNA reads TGTGCCAGCAGTACCGGAGGCTACAATGAGCAGTTCTTC. Its protein is CASSTGGYNEQFF.

This sequence joins TRBV12-3 or TRBV12-4 and TRBJ2-5; D ambiguous. With 5 bases removed from V and 8 bases from J, the gap between germline ends came to 12 bases. There are 12 residues in the CDR3. This chain's CDR3 is CASSRGDGTQYF. The CDR3 coding sequence is TGTGCCAGCAGTCGAGGAGACGGTACCCAGTACTTC.

The gene calls are TRBV28 and TRBJ1-1; D is possibly TRBD1 (6 bases). This CDR3 region has 15 residues. V shed 5 bases and J shed 1 base, with 14 bases lying between them. The germline CDR1 and CDR2 sequences are MDHEN and SYDVKM. CDR3 DNA: TGTGCCAGCAGTCATCCGGGACACCCGAACACTGAAGCTTTCTTT. As protein: CASSHPGHPNTEAFF.

This chain links TRBV6-5 with TRBJ2-5; maybe TRBD1 (6 bases). V lost 0 bases, J lost 4 bases, and 12 bases lay in between. CDR3 size: 15 residues. Looked up from germline, CDR1 is MNHEY and CDR2 is SVGAGI. CDR3 loop: CASSYSTGGSETQYF. The DNA for the CDR3 is TGTGCCAGCAGTTACTCGACTGGGGGCTCAGAGACCCAGTACTTC.

V and J are TRBV2 and TRBJ1-4; D gene ambiguous. The CDR3 is 13 residues long. In germline, CDR1 is SNHLY, CDR2 FYNNEI. Trimming cost V 3 bases and J 3 bases, with 5 bases left between them. The CDR3 DNA follows: TGTGCCAGCAGTGATCGGGCTAATGAAAAACTGTTTTTT. It specifies CASSDRANEKLFF. Full variable domain (missing parts from reference TRBV2 and TRBJ1-4): EPEVTQTPSHQVTQMGQEVILRCVPISNHLYFYWYRQILGQKVEFLVSFYNNEISEKSEIFDDQFSVERPDGSNFTLKIRSTKLEDSAMYFCASSDRANEKLFFGSGTQLSVL.

The chain recombines TRBV11-3 with TRBJ1-6, with D unresolved. Germline CDR1 and CDR2: SGHNT and YENEEA. V was clipped by 5 bases and J by 5 bases, with 10 bases between them. The CDR3 runs 14 residues. CDR3 sequence (DNA): TGTGCCAGCAGCCTCTCGGGTAATAATTCACCCCTCCACTTT. Translated: CASSLSGNNSPLHF.

This clone was detected only once. This rearrangement joins TRBV7-2 to TRBJ2-7, with 7 bases aligning to TRBD2. The CDR3 covers 13 residues. Germline V gives CDR1 SGHTA, CDR2 FQGNSA. Losses at the gene ends were 7 bases for V and 2 bases for J; bases not matched to a gene: 5. The CDR3 spells CASKVAGTYEQYF. In nucleotides, the CDR3 is TGTGCCAGCAAAGTAGCGGGCACCTACGAGCAGTACTTC.

The V gene is TRBV10-1, the J gene TRBJ2-3; no firm D call. This CDR3 contains 13 residues. Trimming took off 3 bases at V and 11 bases at J, with 15 bases between the two ends. Germline V gives CDR1 WNHNN, CDR2 SYGVQD (reference sequence). The CDR3 nucleotides are TGCGCCAGCAGTGACCCACCCCCGGGTAGGCAGTATTTT. Amino acids: CASSDPPPGRQYF.

The J gene is TRBJ2-5, the V gene TRBV7-9; TRBD1 matches at 10 bases. The V segment lost 5 bases and the J segment 5 bases; nucleotides outside the gene matches: 8. Germline V gene lookup returns CDR1 SEHNR and CDR2 FQNEAQ (reference sequence). CDR3 length: 15 residues. DNA for the CDR3: TGTGCCAGCAGCCTGCTCGGACAGGGGGAGGAGACCCAGTACTTC. This translates into CASSLLGQGEETQYF.

The chain carries TRBV30 and TRBJ2-6; perhaps D is TRBD1 or TRBD2 (5 bases each). The germline CDR1 and CDR2 sequences are GTSNPN and SVGIG (reference sequence). There are 15 residues in the CDR3. The ends were cut back, 8 bases at V and 0 bases at J, with 14 bases in the middle. The DNA for the CDR3 is TGTGCCGGCGGGTGGGGCGGCTCTGGGGCCAACGTCCTGACTTTC. Amino acids: CAGGWGGSGANVLTF.

The chain couples TRBV27 to TRBJ2-7; 8 positions agree with TRBD2. Germline V gene data show CDR1 as MNHEY and CDR2 as SMNVEV (reference sequence). V gave up 5 bases and J gave up 3 bases; unmatched junction bases: 12. The CDR3 spans 16 residues. The CDR3 spells CASSPSSGPNYYEQYF. The CDR3 nucleotides are TGTGCCAGCAGTCCGTCTAGCGGGCCCAACTACTACGAGCAGTACTTC.

This chain joins TRBV18 and TRBJ1-1, with D tentatively TRBD1 (6 bases). Per germline, CDR1 KGHSH and CDR2 LQKENI. V was trimmed by 4 bases and J by 1 base, leaving 13 bases between them. The CDR3 spans 15 residues. In DNA form, the CDR3 reads TGTGCCAGCTCACGCGACAGGCCCTCGAACACTGAAGCTTTCTTT. Amino acids: CASSRDRPSNTEAFF.

V is TRBV6-6 and J is TRBJ2-1; 8 nucleotides line up with TRBD2. Germline V gene sequence: CDR1 MNHNY, CDR2 SVGAGI (reference sequence). The J segment lost 9 bases and the V segment lost 5 bases, leaving 6 bases of the junction unmatched. The CDR3 covers 13 residues. The CDR3 DNA is TGTGCCAGCAGTCAGACCAGCGGGGGTGAGCAGTTCTTC. Translating gives CASSQTSGGEQFF.

The sample holds a few counts of this clone. This chain's CDR3 is CATRGTVGNTIYF. The CDR3, as DNA: TGTGCCACCAGGGGGACAGTCGGAAACACCATATATTTT. This chain links TRBV7-9 with TRBJ1-3; the match to TRBD1 covers 7 bases. V was clipped by 10 bases and J by 4 bases; unmatched bases: 7. Germline CDR1 is SEHNR and CDR2 is FQNEAQ (reference sequence). This CDR3 region has 13 residues.

The chain couples TRBV27 to TRBJ1-3; possibly TRBD1 for D (5 bases). Trimming removed 5 bases from V and 0 bases from J, with 23 bases in between. Germline CDR1 reads MNHEY; CDR2 reads SMNVEV (reference sequence). The CDR3 runs 19 residues. CDR3 amino acids: CASSPNSGHFPGSGNTIYF. DNA for the CDR3: TGTGCCAGCAGTCCCAATAGCGGACATTTCCCTGGCTCTGGAAACACCATATATTTT.

In this sample, this clone turned up once. J is TRBJ1-4 and V is TRBV19, with TRBD1 identical over 8 bases. CDR3 length equals 14 residues. The J segment lost 8 bases and the V segment lost 3 bases, leaving 5 bases of the junction unmatched. Germline V gene lookup returns CDR1 LNHDA and CDR2 SQIVND (reference sequence). The CDR3 reads CASSIVDRGEKLFF. The CDR3 DNA follows: TGTGCCAGTAGTATCGTAGACAGGGGCGAAAAACTGTTTTTT.

The chain employs TRBV28 and TRBJ2-7; possibly TRBD2 for D (6 bases). V gave up 2 bases and J gave up 3 bases, with 23 bases separating them. The CDR3 has 18 amino acids. The germline gives CDR1 MDHEN, CDR2 SYDVKM. The CDR3: CASSLRGLGGNGRYEQYF. CDR3 sequence (DNA): TGTGCCAGCAGTTTAAGGGGACTTGGCGGGAATGGGCGCTACGAGCAGTACTTC.

The chain has TRBV6-5 and TRBJ1-2; 9 nucleotides match TRBD1. Trimming took 1 base from V and 7 from J; bases not matched to a gene: 7. Germline V CDR1 and CDR2: MNHEY, SVGAGI. This CDR3 is built from 15 residues. The CDR3 spells CASSYWTGEKVGYTF. The DNA of the CDR3 is TGTGCCAGCAGTTACTGGACAGGGGAGAAGGTTGGCTACACCTTC.

The genes are TRBV11-1 and TRBJ2-1, with 10 bases matching TRBD2. The J segment lost 3 bases and the V segment lost 5 bases, leaving 7 bases of the junction unmatched. The germline CDR1 and CDR2 sequences are SGHAT and FQDESV (reference sequence). CDR3 length equals 16 residues. For the CDR3, the DNA is TGTGCCAGCAGCCAGCTCCTAGCGGGGGACTACAATGAGCAGTTCTTC. It is translated as CASSQLLAGDYNEQFF. The full variable domain, in which reference TRBV11-1 and TRBJ2-1 provide the parts outside the CDR3, is EAEVAQSPRYKITEKSQAVAFWCDPISGHATLYWYRQILGQGPELLVQFQDESVVDDSQLPKDRFSAERLKGVDSTLKIQPAELGDSAMYLCASSQLLAGDYNEQFFGPGTRLTVL.

The chain joins TRBV7-2 to TRBJ2-7; 8 bases align to TRBD2. V trimming: 1 base; J trimming: 0 bases; junction bases outside the gene matches: 5. The V gene's germline CDR1 is SGHTA and CDR2 FQGNSA. This CDR3 is 16 amino acids long. The CDR3 DNA reads TGTGCCAGCAGCTTAGTAGCGGGGTCCGACTCCTACGAGCAGTACTTC. Amino acid sequence: CASSLVAGSDSYEQYF.

The V call is TRBV3-1 (or the pseudogene TRBV3-2), the J call TRBJ2-7, with D possibly matching TRBD1 (6 bases). V was trimmed by 1 base and J by 3 bases, leaving 13 bases between them. CDR3 size: 15 residues. Germline-derived CDR1 and CDR2 are LGHDT and YNNKEL (reference sequence). CDR3 protein: CASSQAPTGNYEQYF. The CDR3 DNA follows: TGTGCCAGCAGCCAAGCCCCGACAGGAAACTACGAGCAGTACTTC.

The V and J genes are TRBV7-9 and TRBJ2-5; 10 nucleotides align to TRBD2. The CDR3 covers 14 residues. Per germline, CDR1 SEHNR and CDR2 FQNEAQ (reference sequence). V dropped 5 bases and J dropped 4; count of bases not matched to a gene: 4. CDR3 nucleotide sequence: TGTGCCAGCAGCCCCCGACTAGCGGGAGAGACCCAGTACTTC. This translates into CASSPRLAGETQYF.

The V and J genes are TRBV28 and TRBJ2-7; 10 nucleotides match TRBD2. The CDR3 has 16 amino acids. The V gene end was trimmed by 5 bases and the J gene end by 0 bases; junction bases not matched to a gene: 7. CDR1 and CDR2 (germline): MDHEN, SYDVKM. The CDR3 loop reads CASSPTGLARSYEQYF. The DNA of the CDR3 is TGTGCCAGCAGTCCCACGGGACTAGCGCGCTCCTACGAGCAGTACTTC.

The chain carries TRBV7-2 and TRBJ1-2; possible D gene TRBD1, 6 bases. The V and J ends lost 0 bases and 8 bases respectively, with 13 bases between them. The CDR3 totals 14 residues. The V gene's germline CDR1 is SGHTA and CDR2 FQGNSA. The CDR3 loop reads CASSLAGARVGYTF. The CDR3 DNA follows: TGTGCCAGCAGCTTAGCGGGGGCCAGGGTCGGCTACACCTTC.